This is a list of T cell receptor beta chains from one sample in a study of shared clonotypes between healthy human individuals. The data were produced by immunoSEQ multiplex PCR, yet TCRdb's version contains in-frame clones alone and is incomplete. This table has about 490,000 clones, around three quarters appearing once. Material for sequencing was PBMCs. These receptors originate from a woman between 40 and 55 years old in good health. Some clones in this sample may be carry-over from other donors' samples. CDR3s include the opening cysteine and the closing phenylalanine or tryptophan. D genes are given only for firm matches. Clone size, where shown, is once, few, many, or a class for clones that have expanded.

v_gene: TRBV30
abundance: .
d_gene: TRBD1
j_gene: TRBJ1-1
CDR3nt: TGTGCCTGGAGTCCCTGGACAGGGAACACTGAAGCTTTCTTT
CDR3aa: CAWSPWTGNTEAFF

v_gene: TRBV10-2
abundance: few
d_gene: .
j_gene: TRBJ2-2
CDR3nt: TGCGCCAGCAGTGACTACCGAAACACCGGGGAGCTGTTTTTT
CDR3aa: CASSDYRNTGELFF

v_gene: TRBV19
abundance: .
d_gene: .
j_gene: TRBJ1-1
CDR3nt: TGTGCCAGTAGCACTGACAGGTCCTATGAAGCTTTCTTT
CDR3aa: CASSTDRSYEAFF

v_gene: TRBV5-5
abundance: .
d_gene: TRBD2
j_gene: TRBJ2-7
CDR3nt: TGTGCCAGCAGCTCAGCCGGGACTAGACGCTACGAGCAGTACTTC
CDR3aa: CASSSAGTRRYEQYF

v_gene: TRBV30
abundance: once
d_gene: TRBD2
j_gene: TRBJ2-1
CDR3nt: TGTGCCTGGAATCCCGGGCTAGCGGGAGTTTTTGAGCAGTTCTTC
CDR3aa: CAWNPGLAGVFEQFF

v_gene: TRBV7-6
abundance: .
d_gene: .
j_gene: TRBJ2-2
CDR3nt: TGTGCCAGCAGCCCCGTTTCGGGAGCGAACACCGGGGAGCTGTTTTTT
CDR3aa: CASSPVSGANTGELFF

v_gene: TRBV5-1
abundance: .
d_gene: .
j_gene: TRBJ2-1
CDR3nt: TGCGCCAGCAGCTACCGGGACTCGTACAATGAGCAGTTCTTC
CDR3aa: CASSYRDSYNEQFF

v_gene: TRBV28
abundance: few
d_gene: .
j_gene: TRBJ2-1
CDR3nt: TGTGCCAGCACGGGTCTTTACAATGAGCAGTTCTTC
CDR3aa: CASTGLYNEQFF

v_gene: TRBV4-2
abundance: many
d_gene: TRBD1
j_gene: TRBJ1-1
CDR3nt: TGTGCCAGCAGTCCGTCCCGGGACAGGTCCCACACTGAAGCTTTCTTT
CDR3aa: CASSPSRDRSHTEAFF

v_gene: TRBV4-2
abundance: many
d_gene: .
j_gene: TRBJ2-7
CDR3nt: TGTGCCAGCAGCCTGCATCTCGGGGCCGACGAGCAGTACTTC
CDR3aa: CASSLHLGADEQYF

v_gene: TRBV5-5
abundance: .
d_gene: .
j_gene: TRBJ2-5
CDR3nt: TGTGCCAGCAGCTTGGACTCGGAGACCCAGTACTTC
CDR3aa: CASSLDSETQYF

v_gene: TRBV11-2
abundance: .
d_gene: .
j_gene: TRBJ2-7
CDR3nt: TGTGCCAGCAGCCCCCTGGTAGGCATAAGGGTCGAGCAGTACTTC
CDR3aa: CASSPLVGIRVEQYF

v_gene: TRBV7-8
abundance: .
d_gene: .
j_gene: TRBJ1-5
CDR3nt: TGTGCCAGCAGCTTAAAAAGCAATCAGCCCCAGCATTTT
CDR3aa: CASSLKSNQPQHF

v_gene: TRBV7-8
abundance: .
d_gene: TRBD1
j_gene: TRBJ2-3
CDR3nt: TGTGCCAGCAGTTTAGACAGGGGGCAAGGCACAGATACGCAGTATTTT
CDR3aa: CASSLDRGQGTDTQYF

v_gene: TRBV10-2
abundance: .
d_gene: .
j_gene: TRBJ2-7
CDR3nt: TGCGCCAGCAGTGAGTCTCCCTTTCGCAGACCCATGGACGAGCAGTACTTC
CDR3aa: CASSESPFRRPMDEQYF

v_gene: TRBV14
abundance: .
d_gene: TRBD2
j_gene: TRBJ2-1
CDR3nt: TGTGCCAGCAGCCAAGATCTTCTGGGCCTAGCGGACAATGAGCAGTTCTTC
CDR3aa: CASSQDLLGLADNEQFF

v_gene: TRBV19
abundance: .
d_gene: .
j_gene: TRBJ2-2
CDR3nt: TGTGCCAGTACCGGGGTGGCGAACACCGGGGAGCTGTTTTTT
CDR3aa: CASTGVANTGELFF

v_gene: TRBV7-9
abundance: few
d_gene: TRBD2
j_gene: TRBJ2-2
CDR3nt: TGTGCCAGCAGCTTAGGGGCTAGCGGATACACCGGGGAGCTGTTTTTT
CDR3aa: CASSLGASGYTGELFF

v_gene: TRBV27
abundance: few
d_gene: .
j_gene: TRBJ2-7
CDR3nt: TGTGCCAGCAGTCTCCGGACAGGGAGGGCGTACGAGCAGTACTTC
CDR3aa: CASSLRTGRAYEQYF

v_gene: TRBV18
abundance: .
d_gene: TRBD2
j_gene: TRBJ2-1
CDR3nt: TGTGCCAGCTCACCACTAGCGGGAGTTCATAATGAGCAGTTCTTC
CDR3aa: CASSPLAGVHNEQFF

v_gene: TRBV7-9
abundance: .
d_gene: .
j_gene: TRBJ2-6
CDR3nt: TGTGCCAGCAGCCCCAGTGGGAGTGGGGCCAACGTCCTGACTTTC
CDR3aa: CASSPSGSGANVLTF

v_gene: TRBV9
abundance: .
d_gene: .
j_gene: TRBJ2-4
CDR3nt: TGTGCCAGCAGCGTAGTAGGAGGCATTCAGTACTTC
CDR3aa: CASSVVGGIQYF